This TCR beta chain was observed in a study of identical twins (dated by TCRdb to the mid-2010s). Study-wide context: To test whether fetal clonotypes persist, the study used deep sequencing on TCR alpha and beta repertoires from monozygotic twins, unrelated adults of various ages, and cord blood. Replicate twin experiments were performed at different times using different library preparation protocols to rule out contamination.

Study-wide findings and limitations: Fewer insertions were carried by abundant cord blood beta clonotypes; a weaker similar trend was observed in young adult naive repertoires, while no such trend was observed in memory repertoires. Compared with coincidental sharing between unrelated individuals, out-of-frame TCR alpha sequences shared between twins had an excess of sequences with low generation probability. Conclusions relied on cross-sectional statistical analysis, since the same donors could not be followed over many years. In monozygotic twins, out-of-frame TCR alpha sharing was systematically underestimated by recombination models, although the models agreed with sharing between unrelated individuals. A weaker excess of twin sharing was found in beta out-of-frame sequences because the signal-to-noise ratio was lowered by fewer shared sequences. Zero-insertion analyses could be partly confounded by invariant T cells such as MAIT and iNKT, although diverse VJ usage argued against such confounding for most clonotypes.

All donors were healthy Caucasians. Three pairs of female monozygotic twins, all aged about 18 to 30 years, were included in the twin cohort. Positive isolation kits from Invitrogen were used to isolate the CD4+ and CD8+ T cell populations. This clonotype has ten or more counts. Its antigen is still unknown. The sample holds no much larger clone one base away, and base qualities are not on file. Based on the germline V gene, the CDR1 and CDR2 sequences are MNHEY and SVGEGT. From the cysteine through the phenylalanine, the CDR3 covers 14 amino acids. Of the read, only the CDR3 DNA is kept; its 42 bases are in frame from base 1. Clipping removes 7 bases from V and 3 bases from J, with 4 as the unmatched junction base count. Receptor libraries were prepared by 5' RACE. The sequencer was an Illumina HiSeq 2000. A universal primer binding site was introduced by template switching, and a unique molecular identifier was present in the final cDNA, enabling accurate counting of TCR cDNA molecules. Specific primers in the conserved constant-segment region were used to synthesize first-strand cDNA for the TCR alpha and beta chains. To control for contamination, each cDNA library was double barcoded with a SMART-Mk sample barcode plus Illumina barcodes. TruSeq adapter sequences, together with Illumina sample barcodes, were added in two successive PCR steps. The Illumina HiSeq platform was used with custom primers to sequence TCR alpha and beta cDNA libraries. The study's own analysis went as follows. MiGEC was used to process raw reads and extract unique molecular identifiers, and MiXCR was used to find CDR3 positions. For each individual, recombination models were inferred using an EM algorithm with the repgenHMM and IGoR tools. The tcR package in R was used for shared clonotype analysis, with sharing normalized by the product of cloneset sizes. To study raw recombination without the effects of thymic and clonal selection, out-of-frame nonproductive sequences were analyzed. Using fastp trimming at Q25 and MiXCR clonotype assembly, TCRdb reanalyzed the public sequencing data and kept in-frame beta chains. Rows with one shared CDR3 protein collapse into an entry with the most common genes and DNA. TCRdb assigned the V and J calls; the authors' analysis was not used. The sample table records 230,000 or so distinct CDR3 sequences; approximately 8.3% of these occur just once. Of the sample, 2.5% to 3.5% is held by the ten largest clones.

These data were also reused for a study on yellow fever vaccine responses in identical twins. The other study reports the following: The authors reported that the T cell response to vaccination in identical twins appeared partly convergent and partly personalized. In the study, vaccine-responding T cell clones were precisely tracked in identical twins.

Material: CD8+ T cells sorted from blood. Recombination linked TRBV6-2 or TRBV6-3 to TRBJ2-1, and 9 bases in between align with TRBD2. This receptor was obtained from a woman aged 18-29 years in good health. In nucleotide form, the sequence is TGTGCCAGCAAAGAGCGGGAGGACTACAATGAGCAGTTCTTC. This yields the protein CASKEREDYNEQFF.